The 10 T cell receptor beta chains below come from one sample, sequenced in a study of blood T cell repertoires in COVID-19. Assay: immunoSEQ multiplex PCR; the TCRdb copy retains only in-frame clones and omits some. The profile shows about 76,000 clones, approximately 88% of them singletons. The sequenced material came from peripheral blood. The receptors were gathered from a man aged 50-59 years with active COVID-19.

The rearrangement joins TRBV11-2 to TRBJ2-3; 11 bases are shared with TRBD2. Per germline, CDR1 SGHAT and CDR2 FQNNGV. J was trimmed by 4 bases and V by 8 bases; bases with no gene match: 14. The CDR3 loop spans 17 amino acids. The CDR3 DNA sequence: TGTGCCAGCGCACCAGAGGGTAGCGGGAGGGCCGCAGATACGCAGTATTTT. It codes for CASAPEGSGRAADTQYF.

The CDR3 is CASSPGGFNYGYTF. CDR3 sequence (DNA): TGTGCCAGCTCACCAGGAGGGTTTAACTATGGCTACACCTTC. This chain connects TRBV18 to TRBJ1-2; D remains unclear. Germline values: CDR1 KGHSH, CDR2 LQKENI. V was cut by 2 bases and J by 1 base, with 8 bases left in between. The CDR3 spans 14 residues.

This clone was seen a single time. The genes are TRBV5-6 and TRBJ2-7; 9 bases align to TRBD1. The CDR3 runs 14 residues. Germline V CDR1 and CDR2: SGHDT, YYEEEE. V shed 4 bases, J shed 2 bases, and the junction held 4 bases outside the gene matches. The CDR3 sequence: CASSMTGGTYEQYF. Written as DNA, the CDR3 is TGTGCCAGCAGCATGACAGGGGGGACCTACGAGCAGTACTTC.

This clone was observed a handful of times. The chain's CDR3 is CASRNDRRFNEKLFF. The CDR3 DNA sequence: TGTGCCAGCCGGAATGACAGGAGATTTAATGAAAAACTGTTTTTT. The V and J genes are TRBV2 and TRBJ1-4, with D tentatively TRBD1 (6 bases). This CDR3 comprises 15 residues. Trimming stripped 8 bases from V and 4 bases from J, with 17 bases between. CDR1 is SNHLY, CDR2 FYNNEI, per germline. Variable domain in full (rest from reference TRBV2 and TRBJ1-4): EPEVTQTPSHQVTQMGQEVILRCVPISNHLYFYWYRQILGQKVEFLVSFYNNEISEKSEIFDDQFSVERPDGSNFTLKIRSTKLEDSAMYFCASRNDRRFNEKLFFGSGTQLSVL.

The V gene is TRBV5-8, the J gene TRBJ2-7, with D possibly being TRBD1 (6 bases). CDR1 is SGHTS, CDR2 YDEGEE, per germline. With 0 bases removed from V and 1 base from J, the gap between germline ends came to 8 bases. This CDR3 spans 14 amino acids. This CDR3 reads CASSLVGQSYEQYF. The CDR3 nucleotides read TGTGCCAGCAGCTTGGTAGGACAGTCCTACGAGCAGTACTTC.

This chain connects TRBV9 to TRBJ2-1, with D unclear. The CDR3 length is 12 residues. Germline lookup yields CDR1 SGDLS and CDR2 YYNGEE. V gave up 0 bases and J gave up 8 bases, with 6 bases separating them. This CDR3 reads CASSVDSYEQFF. For the CDR3, the DNA is TGTGCCAGCAGCGTAGACAGCTATGAGCAGTTCTTC.

The chain carries TRBV27 and TRBJ2-1; a weak D match, TRBD1 (5 bases). The ends were cut back, 3 bases at V and 8 bases at J, with 11 bases in the middle. The CDR3 loop spans 13 amino acids. Germline CDR1 reads MNHEY; CDR2 reads SMNVEV (reference sequence). The DNA of the CDR3 is TGTGCCAGCAGTTTGGGCAGGGTCTATGAGCAGTTCTTC. Translating gives CASSLGRVYEQFF.

The rearrangement links TRBV28 to TRBJ1-3, with TRBD1 matching over 8 bases. Per the germline V gene, CDR1 is MDHEN and CDR2 is SYDVKM. The length of the CDR3 is 15 residues. V lost 5 bases, J lost 6 bases, and 9 bases stayed unmatched. CDR3 DNA sequence: TGTGCCAGCAGTGCCTGGGCAGGGGGCGAAAACACCATATATTTT. It codes for CASSAWAGGENTIYF.

The chain has TRBV9 and TRBJ2-1; 8 bases fit TRBD2. The J segment lost 8 bases and the V segment lost 3 bases, leaving 4 bases of the junction unmatched. The CDR3 has 13 residues. Per germline, CDR1 SGDLS and CDR2 YYNGEE. The CDR3 loop reads CASSGGGPYEQFF. As DNA, the CDR3 is TGTGCCAGCAGCGGCGGGGGGCCCTATGAGCAGTTCTTC.

The CDR3 spells CASSLQGPGNTIYF. In nucleotides, the CDR3 is TGCGCCAGCAGCTTGCAGGGTCCAGGAAACACCATATATTTT. The chain has TRBV5-1 and TRBJ1-3; D possibly corresponds to TRBD1 (5 bases). This CDR3 has 14 residues. V lost 1 base and J 4 bases, leaving 9 bases between the germline ends. Per the germline V gene, CDR1 is SGHRS and CDR2 is YFSETQ. Full variable domain (missing parts from reference TRBV5-1 and TRBJ1-3): KAGVTQTPRYLIKTRGQQVTLSCSPISGHRSVSWYQQTPGQGLQFLFEYFSETQRNKGNFPGRFSGRQFSNSRSEMNVSTLELGDSALYLCASSLQGPGNTIYFGEGSWLTVV.